This TCR beta chain was sequenced during a study of blood T cell repertoires in COVID-19. Study in general: The origin of the acute and convalescent COVID-19 samples was the United States, Italy and Spain. In each case, the material was cDNA or gDNA derived from T cells, B-cell-depleted T cells, or PBMCs.

Note on this clone: Germline and junction disagree at one end, which may indicate a read error.

Per the original data handling: How many nucleated cells were present was estimated from reference gene primer amplification. Method: immunoSEQ multiplex PCR; TCRdb's copy keeps in-frame clones and lacks some. V, J and clone size were drawn from that table, and D and trimming were deduced from the DNA. The data show some 180,000 clones, around 83% seen once. The germline gives CDR1 SNHLY, CDR2 FYNNEI. The length of the CDR3 is 15 residues. The gene calls are TRBV2 and TRBJ2-5, with D maybe TRBD1 (5 bases). What was sequenced was peripheral blood. The source is a human donor in a cohort sampled during active COVID-19. The CDR3 protein is CASSKATGSQGTQYF. The CDR3, as DNA: TGTGCCAGCAGCAAAGCAACAGGATCCCAAGGGACCCAGTACTTC.